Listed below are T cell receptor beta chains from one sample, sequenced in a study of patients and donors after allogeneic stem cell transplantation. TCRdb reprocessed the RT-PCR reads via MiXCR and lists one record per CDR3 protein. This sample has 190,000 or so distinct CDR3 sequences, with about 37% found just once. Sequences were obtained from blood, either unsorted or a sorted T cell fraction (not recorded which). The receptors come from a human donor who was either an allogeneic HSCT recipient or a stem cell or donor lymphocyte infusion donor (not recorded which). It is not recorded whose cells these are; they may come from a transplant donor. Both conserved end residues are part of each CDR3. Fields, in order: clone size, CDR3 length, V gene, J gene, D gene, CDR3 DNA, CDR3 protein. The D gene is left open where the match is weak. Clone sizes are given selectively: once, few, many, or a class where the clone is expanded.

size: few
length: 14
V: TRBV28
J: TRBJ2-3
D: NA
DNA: TGTGCCAGCAGTTTTAGGGCAGGCACAGATACGCAGTATTTT
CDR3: CASSFRAGTDTQYF

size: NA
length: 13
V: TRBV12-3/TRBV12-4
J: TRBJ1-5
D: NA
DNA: TGTGCCAGCAGTTGGACTACAGATCAGCCCCAGCATTTT
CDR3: CASSWTTDQPQHF

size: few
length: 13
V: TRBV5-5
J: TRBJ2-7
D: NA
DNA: TGTGCCAGCAGCTCGGACAATTCCTACGAGCAGTACTTC
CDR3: CASSSDNSYEQYF

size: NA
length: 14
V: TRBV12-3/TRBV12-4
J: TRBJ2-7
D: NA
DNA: TGTGCCAGCAGTCCGGCAGGGGTCTCCTACGAGCAGTACTTC
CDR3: CASSPAGVSYEQYF

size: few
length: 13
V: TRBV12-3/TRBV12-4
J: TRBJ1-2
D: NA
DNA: TGTGCCAGCAGTTTCGGGGGACATAGCGTGTACACCTTC
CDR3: CASSFGGHSVYTF

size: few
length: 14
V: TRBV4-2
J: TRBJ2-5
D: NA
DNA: TGTGCCAGCAGTGCCTCAACAGGTCGCGAGACCCAGTACTTC
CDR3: CASSASTGRETQYF

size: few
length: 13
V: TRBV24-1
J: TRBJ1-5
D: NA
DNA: TGTGCCACCAGTGACCAACCTCATCAGCCCCAGCATTTT
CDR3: CATSDQPHQPQHF

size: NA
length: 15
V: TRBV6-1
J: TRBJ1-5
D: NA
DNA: TGTGCCGCGCGAGGGGGGCTTGATAGCAATCAGCCCCAGCATTTT
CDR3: CAARGGLDSNQPQHF

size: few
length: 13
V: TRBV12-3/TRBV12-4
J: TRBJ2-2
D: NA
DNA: TGTGCCAGCAGTGTGAGCAACACCGGGGAGCTGTTTTTT
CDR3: CASSVSNTGELFF

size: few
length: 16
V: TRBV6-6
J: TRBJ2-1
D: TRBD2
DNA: TGTGCCAGCAGCCAGCTCGGGACTAGCACCGTCAATGAGCAGTTCTTC
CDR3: CASSQLGTSTVNEQFF

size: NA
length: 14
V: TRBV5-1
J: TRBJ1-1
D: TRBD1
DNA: TGCGCCAGCAGCTTGGCCCCGGGACAGGGTAAAGCTTTCTTT
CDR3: CASSLAPGQGKAFF

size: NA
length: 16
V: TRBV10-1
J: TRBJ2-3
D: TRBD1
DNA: TGCGCCAGCAGTGATCTGGGACAGGGTAGCACAGATACGCAGTATTTT
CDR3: CASSDLGQGSTDTQYF

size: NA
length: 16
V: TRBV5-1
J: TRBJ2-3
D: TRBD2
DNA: TGCGCCAGCACCGATCTAGCGGGGGGGCCCACAGATACGCAGTATTTT
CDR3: CASTDLAGGPTDTQYF

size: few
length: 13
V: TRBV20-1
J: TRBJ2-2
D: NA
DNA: TGCAGTGCCAAGGAGGTGAACACCGGGGAGCTGTTTTTT
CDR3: CSAKEVNTGELFF

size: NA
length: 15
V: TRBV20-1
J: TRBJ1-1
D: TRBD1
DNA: TGCAGTGCTCGACACAGGGGTTCGGTTAAACCTGAAGCTTTCTTT
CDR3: CSARHRGSVKPEAFF

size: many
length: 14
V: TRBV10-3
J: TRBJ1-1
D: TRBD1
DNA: TGTGCCATCAGGGATAGACAGGGGGTCACTGAAGCTTTCTTT
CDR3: CAIRDRQGVTEAFF

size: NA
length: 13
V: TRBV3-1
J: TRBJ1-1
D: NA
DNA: TGTGCCAGCAGCGCCACGCTTTTTAGTGAAGCTTTCTTT
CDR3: CASSATLFSEAFF

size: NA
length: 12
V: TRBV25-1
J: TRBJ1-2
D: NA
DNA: TGTGCCAGCAAGCCTTGGGGGGGTGGCTACACCTTC
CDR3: CASKPWGGGYTF

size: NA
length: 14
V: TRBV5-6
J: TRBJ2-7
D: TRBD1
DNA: TGTGCCAGCAGCGTGGGGGACAGGACCTACGAGCAGTACTTC
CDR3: CASSVGDRTYEQYF

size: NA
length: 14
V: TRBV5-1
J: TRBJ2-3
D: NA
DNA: TGCGCCAGCAGCGAGAGGGATGGCACAGATACGCAGTATTTT
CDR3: CASSERDGTDTQYF

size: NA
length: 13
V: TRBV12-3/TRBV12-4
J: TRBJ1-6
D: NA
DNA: TGTGCCAGCAGTTCCGGGGTGAGATCACCCCTCCACTTT
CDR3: CASSSGVRSPLHF

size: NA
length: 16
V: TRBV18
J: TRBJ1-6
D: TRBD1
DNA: TGTGCCAGCTCGCCGGACAGGGGAGGCCCTAATTCACCCCTCCACTTT
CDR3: CASSPDRGGPNSPLHF

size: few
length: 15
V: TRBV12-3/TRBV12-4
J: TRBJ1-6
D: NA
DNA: TGTGCCAGCAGTACGGGACACTCCTATAATTCACCCCTCCACTTT
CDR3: CASSTGHSYNSPLHF

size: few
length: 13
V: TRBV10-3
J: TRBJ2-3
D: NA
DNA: TGTGCCATCCGTTCCGCTGAGGCGGATACGCAGTATTTT
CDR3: CAIRSAEADTQYF

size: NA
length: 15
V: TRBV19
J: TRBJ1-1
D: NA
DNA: TGTGCCAGTAGTATTTCAGGGACTTGGAACACTGAAGCTTTCTTT
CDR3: CASSISGTWNTEAFF

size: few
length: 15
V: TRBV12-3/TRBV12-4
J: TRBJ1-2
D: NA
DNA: TGTGCCAGCAGTCTGGCTTCTGAGAGGGGCTATGGCTACACCTTC
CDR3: CASSLASERGYGYTF

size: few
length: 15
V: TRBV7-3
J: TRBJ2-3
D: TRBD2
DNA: TGTGCCAGCAGCTTAGTTAGCGGGGCGGCAGATACGCAGTATTTT
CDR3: CASSLVSGAADTQYF

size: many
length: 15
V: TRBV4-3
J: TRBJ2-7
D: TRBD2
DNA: TGCGCCAGCAGCCAAGGGAGTAGCGGGGCTTGGGAGCAGTACTTC
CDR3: CASSQGSSGAWEQYF

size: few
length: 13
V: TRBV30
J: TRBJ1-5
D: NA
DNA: TGTGCCTGGGCTAGTTTTGGGAATCAGCCCCAGCATTTT
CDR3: CAWASFGNQPQHF

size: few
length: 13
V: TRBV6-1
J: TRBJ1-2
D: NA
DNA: TGTGCCAGCAGTGTTAAGGCCGGCTATGGCTACACCTTC
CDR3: CASSVKAGYGYTF

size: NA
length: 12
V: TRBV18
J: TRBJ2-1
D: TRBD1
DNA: TGTGCCAGCACGGGACAGCGCAATGAGCAGTTCTTC
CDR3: CASTGQRNEQFF

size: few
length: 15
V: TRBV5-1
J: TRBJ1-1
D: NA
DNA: TGCGCCAGCAGCTTGGAGGGACCACTAAGCACTGAAGCTTTCTTT
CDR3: CASSLEGPLSTEAFF

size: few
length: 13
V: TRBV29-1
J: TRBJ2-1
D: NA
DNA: TGCAGCGTTGTGGGTAGGGGTTCCCATGAGCAGTTCTTC
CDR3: CSVVGRGSHEQFF

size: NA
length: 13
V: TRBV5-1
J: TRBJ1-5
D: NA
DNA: TGCGCCAGCAGTTCTCATCGGGGGCAGCCCCAGCATTTT
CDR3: CASSSHRGQPQHF

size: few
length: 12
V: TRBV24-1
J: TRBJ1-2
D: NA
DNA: TGTGCCACCAGTGAAGACGGCTATGGCTACACCTTC
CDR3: CATSEDGYGYTF

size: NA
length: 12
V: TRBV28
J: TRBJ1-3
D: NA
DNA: TGTGCCAGCAGCCTATGGGGAAACACCATATATTTT
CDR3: CASSLWGNTIYF

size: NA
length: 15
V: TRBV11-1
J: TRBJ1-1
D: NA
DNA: TGTGCCAGCAGCCGTACGCCTCAGGGGAACACTGAAGCTTTCTTT
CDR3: CASSRTPQGNTEAFF

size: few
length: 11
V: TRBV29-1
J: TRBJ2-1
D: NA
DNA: TGCAGCGCCGCAGGGAGCAATGAGCAGTTCTTC
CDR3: CSAAGSNEQFF

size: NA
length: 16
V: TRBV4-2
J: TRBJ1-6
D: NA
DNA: TGTGCCAGCAGCCCGGAGGGCGGCTCCTATAATTCACCCCTCCACTTT
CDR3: CASSPEGGSYNSPLHF

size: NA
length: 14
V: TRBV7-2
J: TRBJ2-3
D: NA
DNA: TGTGCCAGCAGCTTTGCGGGGGCCACAGATACGCAGTATTTT
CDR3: CASSFAGATDTQYF

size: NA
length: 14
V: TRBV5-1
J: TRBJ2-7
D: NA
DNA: TGCGCCAGCAGCTTCGCCGACAGACGCTACGAGCAGTACTTC
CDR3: CASSFADRRYEQYF

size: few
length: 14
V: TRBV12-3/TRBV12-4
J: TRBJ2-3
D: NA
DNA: TGTGCCAGCAGTGCCTTTCAGAGCACAGATACGCAGTATTTT
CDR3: CASSAFQSTDTQYF

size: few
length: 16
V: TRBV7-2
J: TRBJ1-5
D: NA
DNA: TGTGCCAGCCCAAAGAGCAGGGGTGGGAGCAATCAGCCCCAGCATTTT
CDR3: CASPKSRGGSNQPQHF

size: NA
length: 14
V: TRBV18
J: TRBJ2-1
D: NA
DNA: TGTGCCAGCTCACCACCTCCGCGCCTGGTGGGGCAGTTCTTC
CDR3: CASSPPPRLVGQFF

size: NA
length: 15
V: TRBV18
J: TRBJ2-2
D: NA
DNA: TGTGCCAGCTCACCTAACGGACAGACCCACGGGGAGCTGTTTTTT
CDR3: CASSPNGQTHGELFF

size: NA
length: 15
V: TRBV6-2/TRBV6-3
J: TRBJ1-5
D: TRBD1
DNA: TGTGCCAGCAGCGCGATGGACAGGGGGTCTCAGCCCCAGCATTTT
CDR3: CASSAMDRGSQPQHF

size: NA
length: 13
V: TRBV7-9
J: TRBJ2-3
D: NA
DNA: TGTGCCAGCAGCCCTGATTCCCCAGATACGCAGTATTTT
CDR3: CASSPDSPDTQYF

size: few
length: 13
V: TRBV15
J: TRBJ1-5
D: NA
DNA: TGTGCCACCAGCAGAGATCTAGGGGAGGGAAGGCATTTT
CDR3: CATSRDLGEGRHF

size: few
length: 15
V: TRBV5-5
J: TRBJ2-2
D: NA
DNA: TGTGCCAGCAGCTTGTATATCCAGAACACCGGGGAGCTGTTTTTT
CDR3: CASSLYIQNTGELFF

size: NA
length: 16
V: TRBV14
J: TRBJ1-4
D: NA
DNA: TGTGCCAGCAGCCAAGTAAACGACAGGCGAGATGAAAAACTGTTTTTT
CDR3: CASSQVNDRRDEKLFF

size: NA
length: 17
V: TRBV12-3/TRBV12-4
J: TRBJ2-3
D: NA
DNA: TGTGCCAGCAGTTTAACGATTTCGCAGGGTAGCACAGATACGCAGTATTTT
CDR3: CASSLTISQGSTDTQYF

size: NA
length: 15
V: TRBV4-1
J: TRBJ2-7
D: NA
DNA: TGCGCCAGCAGCCAAGATTTAGCGACTAGGGGCGAGCAGTACTTC
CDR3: CASSQDLATRGEQYF

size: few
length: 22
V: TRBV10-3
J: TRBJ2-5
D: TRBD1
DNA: TGTGCCATCAGTGAGCCCCTCTTTAATGTCGGGACAGGGGGCACGGGTATGGAGACCCAGTACTTC
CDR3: CAISEPLFNVGTGGTGMETQYF

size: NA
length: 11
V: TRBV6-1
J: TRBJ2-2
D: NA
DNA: TGTGCCAGCAGTTCCATCGGGGAGCTGTTTTTT
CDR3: CASSSIGELFF

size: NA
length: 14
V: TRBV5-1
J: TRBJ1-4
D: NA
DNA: TGCGCCAGCAGGATAGTGTCTACTAATGAAAAACTGTTTTTT
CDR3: CASRIVSTNEKLFF

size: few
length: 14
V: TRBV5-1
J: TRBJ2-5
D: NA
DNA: TGCGCCAGCAGCTTGGGTGTCCCCCAAGAGACCCAGTACTTC
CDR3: CASSLGVPQETQYF

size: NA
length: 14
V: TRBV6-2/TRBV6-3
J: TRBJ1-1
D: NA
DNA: TGTGCCAGCAGTTACTCCTACGAGAACACTGAAGCTTTCTTT
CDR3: CASSYSYENTEAFF

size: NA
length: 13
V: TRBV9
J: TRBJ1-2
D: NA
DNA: TGTGCCAGCAGCGTAGCACGGAACTATGGCTACACCTTC
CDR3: CASSVARNYGYTF

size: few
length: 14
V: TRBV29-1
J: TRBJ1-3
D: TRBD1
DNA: TGCAGCGTTATCGACAGGGACTCGAGAAACACCATATATTTT
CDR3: CSVIDRDSRNTIYF